What follows are 9 T cell receptor beta chains derived from one specimen sequenced in a study of T cell responses to AZD1222 COVID-19 vaccine. Data came from immunoSEQ multiplex PCR; TCRdb stores just in-frame clones and leaves some out. The sample includes some 150,000 clones, approximately 94% seen only once; the top ten take 1.5% to 2%. The sequencing here drew on peripheral blood, taken on day 0 of AZD1222 vaccination. The source of these receptors is an adult in good health.

This chain joins TRBV25-1 and TRBJ1-4; no firm D call. Germline assignment: CDR1 MGHDK and CDR2 SYGVNS. This CDR3 comprises 13 residues. V lost 5 bases to trimming and J lost 3 bases, with 7 bases between them. Here the CDR3 DNA reads TGTGCCAGCAGTTGGTCAGCTAATGAAAAACTGTTTTTT. Translation gives CASSWSANEKLFF.

This chain uses TRBV14 with TRBJ1-2; D might be TRBD1 (5 bases). V lost 0 bases, J lost 7 bases, and 24 bases lay in between. This CDR3 has 18 amino acids. The germline CDR1 and CDR2 sequences are SGHDN and FVKESK. The CDR3 region is CASSQELGRGSVVTGYTF. The CDR3 nucleotides read TGTGCCAGCAGCCAAGAACTGGGACGGGGTAGTGTTGTGACTGGCTACACCTTC.

This clone has just one count. The chain carries TRBV5-1 and TRBJ2-3; 13 bases are a match to TRBD2. CDR1 is SGHRS, CDR2 YFSETQ, per germline. V lost 6 bases to trimming and J lost 1 base; unmatched junction nucleotides: 2. The CDR3 length is 15 residues. In DNA, the CDR3 is TGCGCCAGCAACGGACTAGCGGGAGGCACAGATACGCAGTATTTT. Translating it yields CASNGLAGGTDTQYF.

V and J are TRBV5-4 and TRBJ2-3; D is tentatively TRBD1 or TRBD2 (6 bases each). CDR1 is SGHNT, CDR2 YYREEE, per germline (reference sequence). The CDR3 has 16 residues. Deletions cut 1 base from V and 1 base from J, with 13 bases between. In DNA, the CDR3 is TGTGCCAGCAGCTTGTCCGGGGGCGCGGGCACAGATACGCAGTATTTT. Translated: CASSLSGGAGTDTQYF. Filled out from reference TRBV5-4 and TRBJ2-3, the complete variable domain reads ETGVTQSPTHLIKTRGQQVTLRCSSQSGHNTVSWYQQALGQGPQFIFQYYREEENGRGNFPPRFSGLQFPNYSSELNVNALELDDSALYLCASSLSGGAGTDTQYFGPGTRLTVL.

This rearrangement joins TRBV5-1 to TRBJ2-1; 7 bases are shared with TRBD2. Germline lookup yields CDR1 SGHRS and CDR2 YFSETQ. This CDR3 is 18 amino acids long. The trim removed 0 bases at V and 5 bases at J, leaving 14 bases unmatched. The CDR3 loop reads CASSLGPRAGEADNEQFF. Written as DNA, the CDR3 is TGCGCCAGCAGCTTGGGACCAAGGGCGGGAGAAGCGGACAATGAGCAGTTCTTC.

V is TRBV7-8 and J is TRBJ2-5; 15 bases fit TRBD2. In germline, CDR1 is SGHVS, CDR2 FQNEAQ. With 4 bases clipped from V and 4 bases from J, the junction kept 16 bases outside the gene matches. This CDR3 is 20 amino acids long. CDR3 amino acids: CASSSPPHRTSGGAGETQYF. The CDR3 DNA reads TGTGCCAGCAGCTCCCCCCCCCATAGGACTAGCGGGGGGGCCGGAGAGACCCAGTACTTC.

This clone was counted once. The chain links TRBV5-1 to TRBJ1-1; 7 bases fit TRBD1. This CDR3 has 16 amino acids. Germline V lookup: CDR1 SGHRS, CDR2 YFSETQ. V lost 0 bases and J lost 5; bases outside the gene matches: 10. The CDR3 region has the DNA TGCGCCAGCAGCTTGGGGTGGGGAACCAGGGGGACTGAAGCTTTCTTT. It encodes CASSLGWGTRGTEAFF.

This chain joins TRBV12-5 and TRBJ1-5, with D possibly being TRBD1 (6 bases). Germline values: CDR1 LGHNT, CDR2 FRNRAP. There are 14 residues in the CDR3. V gave up 5 bases and J gave up 2 bases, with 10 bases separating them. The CDR3 here is CASGTEGGNQPQHF. Written as DNA, the CDR3 is TGTGCTAGTGGTACCGAGGGGGGCAATCAGCCCCAGCATTTT.

In nucleotides, the CDR3 is TGTGCCAGCAGCCCAGGGACTAGCGGGAACAGGCACACAGATACGCAGTATTTT. It specifies CASSPGTSGNRHTDTQYF. The chain recombines TRBV7-9 with TRBJ2-3; 13 bases are a match to TRBD2. The J segment lost 2 bases and the V segment lost 5 bases, leaving 10 bases of the junction unmatched. CDR3 length: 18 residues. The V gene's germline CDR1 is SEHNR and CDR2 FQNEAQ (reference sequence).